This T cell receptor (beta chain) was obtained from a study of T cell responses to AZD1222 COVID-19 vaccine. Whole-study findings and limits: Donors, mostly white British, included more females; clonal diversity was possibly underestimated. Spike-specific TCR breadth and depth went up after people got two AZD1222 doses.

The CDR3 has 14 residues. Germline V CDR1 and CDR2: SGHTA, FQGNSA. The ends were cut back, 0 bases at V and 0 bases at J, with 5 bases in the middle. TCRdb's table, derived via immunoSEQ multiplex PCR, lists solely in-frame clones and lacks some. The sample consists of some 200,000 clones, just over 90% of them appearing once. This clone showed up just a few times. Its antigen remains unknown. The rearrangement joins TRBV7-2 to TRBJ1-1; D is unclear. The source of this sequence is an adult who received the AZD1222 COVID-19 vaccine. The sequencing here drew on peripheral blood, taken 28 days after the second AZD1222 dose. In DNA, the CDR3 is TGTGCCAGCAGCTTAGCCGCGGTGAACACTGAAGCTTTCTTT. Its translation: CASSLAAVNTEAFF.